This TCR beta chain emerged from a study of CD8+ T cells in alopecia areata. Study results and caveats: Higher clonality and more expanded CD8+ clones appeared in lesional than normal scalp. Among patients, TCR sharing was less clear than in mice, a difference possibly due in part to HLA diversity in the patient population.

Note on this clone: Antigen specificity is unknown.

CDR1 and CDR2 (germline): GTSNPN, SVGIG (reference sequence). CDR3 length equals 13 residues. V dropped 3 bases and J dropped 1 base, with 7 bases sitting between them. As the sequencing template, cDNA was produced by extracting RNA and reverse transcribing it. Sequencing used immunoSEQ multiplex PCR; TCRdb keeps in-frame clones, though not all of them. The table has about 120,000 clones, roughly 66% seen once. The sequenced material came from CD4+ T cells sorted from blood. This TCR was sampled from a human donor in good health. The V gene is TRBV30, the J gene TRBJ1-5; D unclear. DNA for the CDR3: TGTGCCTGGAGGGCAGGCAGCAATCAGCCCCAGCATTTT. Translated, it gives CAWRAGSNQPQHF. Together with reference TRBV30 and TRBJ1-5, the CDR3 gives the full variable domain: SQTIHQWPATLVQPVGSPLSLECTVEGTSNPNLYWYRQAAGRGLQLLFYSVGIGQISSEVPQNLSASRPQDRQFILSSKKLLLSDSGFYLCAWRAGSNQPQHFGDGTRLSIL.